Shown below are 10 T cell receptor beta chains from a single sample sequenced in a study of OX40 agonist ivuxolimab in advanced cancers. Library preparation employed the immunoSEQ multiplex PCR assay. Here the immuneACCESS table is served through TCRdb, limited to in-frame sequences with V and J called. Missing clones are a known gap in these copies; in checked studies unresolved V genes cover under half, and the rest lacks a known reason. A total of about 66,000 clones appear in this sample, roughly 86% of them only once. The top ten constitute under 4.5% of the sample. This material consisted of CD4+ or CD8+ T cells sorted from blood, taken in a trial of the OX40 agonist ivuxolimab. The receptors were sampled from an adult with an advanced solid tumor such as melanoma, head and neck, liver or kidney cancer.

The chain is built from TRBV6-6 and TRBJ1-1, with 7 positions matching TRBD1. Germline V gives CDR1 MNHNY, CDR2 SVGAGI (reference sequence). Trimming cost V 4 bases and J 5 bases; bases outside gene matches: 10. The CDR3 has 15 amino acids. The CDR3 DNA is TGTGCCAGCAGTTCTTCAGACAGGGAGGGGACTGAAGCTTTCTTT. This gives the protein CASSSSDREGTEAFF.

The chain is built from TRBV18 and TRBJ2-5, with TRBD1 as a possible D gene (6 bases). Germline CDR1 KGHSH, CDR2 LQKENI. The CDR3 length is 14 residues. The ends were cut back, 0 bases at V and 3 bases at J, with 8 bases in the middle. CDR3 protein: CASSPPQGKETQYF. For the CDR3, the DNA is TGTGCCAGCTCACCACCACAGGGAAAAGAGACCCAGTACTTC. Full variable domain (outside the CDR3, taken from reference TRBV18 and TRBJ2-5): NAGVMQNPRHLVRRRGQEARLRCSPMKGHSHVYWYRQLPEEGLKFMVYLQKENIIDESGMPKERFSAEFPKEGPSILRIQQVVRGDSAAYFCASSPPQGKETQYFGPGTRLLVL.

This clone has just one count. The V gene is TRBV28, the J gene TRBJ2-5; 7 bases match TRBD1. This CDR3 is 18 amino acids long. Germline V gene data show CDR1 as MDHEN and CDR2 as SYDVKM. The J segment lost 4 bases and the V segment lost 3 bases, leaving 17 bases of the junction unmatched. The DNA for the CDR3 is TGTGCCAGCAGTTTTTCAGGTGGGGGCAGGGGGATGAGAGAGACCCAGTACTTC. This gives the protein CASSFSGGGRGMRETQYF. The full variable domain, rest sourced from reference TRBV28 and TRBJ2-5, is DVKVTQSSRYLVKRTGEKVFLECVQDMDHENMFWYRQDPGLGLRLIYFSYDVKMKEKGDIPEGYSVSREKKERFSLILESASTNQTSMYLCASSFSGGGRGMRETQYFGPGTRLLVL.

The chain uses TRBV9 and TRBJ2-2; 9 nucleotides align to TRBD1. V shed 1 base and J 4 bases; nucleotides not matched to a gene: 8. The CDR3 sequence is 17 residues long. The V gene's germline CDR1 is SGDLS and CDR2 YYNGEE. Here the CDR3 DNA reads TGTGCCAGCAGCGTACCCCGGGACAGGGACTTCACCGGGGAGCTGTTTTTT. This gives the protein CASSVPRDRDFTGELFF.

The rearrangement uses TRBV4-3 and TRBJ2-3; 12 nucleotides match TRBD2. V gave up 1 base and J gave up 1 base; unmatched junction bases: 0. The CDR3 totals 16 residues. CDR1 is LGHNA, CDR2 YSLEER, per germline. The CDR3 spells CASSQGLAGGTDTQYF. Written as DNA, the CDR3 is TGCGCCAGCAGCCAAGGACTAGCGGGGGGCACAGATACGCAGTATTTT.

This clone was recorded once. This chain links TRBV19 with TRBJ1-4; D not certain. CDR3 length: 15 amino acids. CDR1 is LNHDA, CDR2 SQIVND, per germline (reference sequence). Deletions cut 1 base from V and 8 bases from J, with 14 bases between. CDR3 sequence (DNA): TGTGCCAGTAGTATAGTCGGGCAGCCGGTGGAAAAACTGTTTTTT. The encoded protein is CASSIVGQPVEKLFF.

This chain connects TRBV6-5 to TRBJ1-1; maybe TRBD1 (5 bases). The ends were cut back, 5 bases at V and 3 bases at J, with 16 bases in the middle. This CDR3 region has 15 residues. Looked up from germline, CDR1 is MNHEY and CDR2 is SVGAGI. The CDR3 DNA reads as TGTGCCAGCAGTCCTATTCAGGGTTTAGACACTGAAGCTTTCTTT. This gives the protein CASSPIQGLDTEAFF.

The rearrangement joins TRBV7-6 to TRBJ2-7; D may be TRBD1 (5 bases). Germline loops: CDR1 SGHVS, CDR2 FNYEAQ. Trimming cost V 5 bases and J 3 bases, with 11 bases left between them. The CDR3 has 13 residues. The CDR3 DNA follows: TGTGCCAGCAGCCAGGACAACCTCTACGAGCAGTACTTC. Its protein product is CASSQDNLYEQYF.

In the case of this clone: This sample includes further DNA sequences coding for the same CDR3. The chain combines TRBV19 with TRBJ2-7; the match to TRBD2 covers 10 bases. The germline gives CDR1 LNHDA, CDR2 SQIVND (reference sequence). Germline trimming cut 1 base from V and 2 bases from J; bases unmatched to any gene: 2. The CDR3 length is 15 residues. The CDR3 spells CASSIGLAGAYEQYF. CDR3 in DNA: TGTGCCAGTAGTATAGGCCTAGCGGGGGCCTACGAGCAGTACTTC.

This clone has a single count. The chain recombines TRBV19 with TRBJ1-3, with no clear D. CDR3 size: 13 residues. V gave up 3 bases and J gave up 7 bases, with 10 bases separating them. Germline V gene lookup returns CDR1 LNHDA and CDR2 SQIVND (reference sequence). CDR3 residues: CASSITGSNTIYF. The DNA of the CDR3 is TGTGCCAGTAGTATCACCGGATCCAACACCATATATTTT.